This T cell receptor (beta chain) emerged from a study of OX40 agonist ivuxolimab in advanced cancers. Across the study: Ivuxolimab was administered intravenously to patients at 0.01 to 10 mg/kg every 2 weeks. Two cutaneous melanoma patients and one hepatocellular carcinoma patient, three in all, had partial responses.

Sequencing used immunoSEQ multiplex PCR; TCRdb keeps in-frame clones, though not all of them. The sample includes some 76,000 clones, 85% to 95% of them seen just once. CDR1 and CDR2 (germline): SEHNR, FQNEAQ (reference sequence). This CDR3 is built from 15 residues. Trimming stripped 4 bases from V and 3 bases from J, with 12 bases between. The chain links TRBV7-9 to TRBJ2-2; either TRBD1 or TRBD2 may fit D (5 bases each). Sequences were derived from CD4+ or CD8+ T cells sorted from blood, sampled in a trial of the OX40 agonist ivuxolimab. The TCR sequence derives from an adult with an advanced solid tumor such as melanoma, head and neck, liver or kidney cancer. The CDR3 nucleotides read TGTGCCAGCAGCTCAATCGGGGCTTACACCGGGGAGCTGTTTTTT. The encoded protein is CASSSIGAYTGELFF.